This T cell receptor beta chain was sequenced in a study of blood T cell repertoires in COVID-19. The wider study: Spain, Italy and the United States supplied samples that represented acute and convalescent COVID-19. Sources were T cells, B-cell-depleted T cells, or PBMCs; the material itself was cDNA or gDNA.

TCRdb keeps only in-frame clones here, not all; method: immunoSEQ multiplex PCR. The sample records approximately 75,000 clones, 74% being singletons. With 0 bases removed from V and 0 bases from J, the gap between germline ends came to 22 bases. The V gene's germline CDR1 is SGDLS and CDR2 YYNGEE. CDR3 length: 19 residues. The gene calls are TRBV9 and TRBJ2-7; a possible D gene is TRBD2 (6 bases). This receptor was taken from a human donor with acute or convalescent COVID-19. The donor label of this sample is uncertain. The specimen sequenced was peripheral blood. CDR3 amino acids: CASSVGLVGVAGPSYEQYF. CDR3 in DNA: TGTGCCAGCAGCGTAGGCCTAGTGGGGGTGGCGGGACCCTCCTACGAGCAGTACTTC.